Listed below are T cell receptor beta chains from one sample, sequenced in a study of CXCR3-negative and CXCR3-positive naive CD8 T cells. From the 5' RACE reads, TCRdb lists one entry per CDR3 protein and no DNA. The table for this sample gives approximately 88,000 distinct CDR3 sequences. Sequencing was performed on naive CXCR3- CD8+ T cells from blood. These receptors were collected from a human donor in good health. Some clones in this sample may be carry-over from other donors' samples. Both conserved end residues are part of each CDR3.

v_call	j_call	cdr3_aa
TRBV20-1	TRBJ1-1	CSASAGWQAFGTEAFF
TRBV12-3/TRBV12-4	TRBJ2-7	CASSFGWGEQYF
TRBV28	TRBJ2-4	CASSGGLENIQYF
TRBV15	TRBJ1-1	CATSIRDSTTEAFF
TRBV10-1	TRBJ2-1	CASRAQQGSIGRDEQFF
TRBV30	TRBJ2-1	CAWTVGTSENEQFF
TRBV7-9	TRBJ1-1	CASITLQLTEAFF
TRBV29-1	TRBJ2-7	CSVSREGEQYF
TRBV6-2/TRBV6-3	TRBJ2-7	CASSYLAGDPYEQYF
TRBV13	TRBJ2-7	CASSLSTGNTYEQYF